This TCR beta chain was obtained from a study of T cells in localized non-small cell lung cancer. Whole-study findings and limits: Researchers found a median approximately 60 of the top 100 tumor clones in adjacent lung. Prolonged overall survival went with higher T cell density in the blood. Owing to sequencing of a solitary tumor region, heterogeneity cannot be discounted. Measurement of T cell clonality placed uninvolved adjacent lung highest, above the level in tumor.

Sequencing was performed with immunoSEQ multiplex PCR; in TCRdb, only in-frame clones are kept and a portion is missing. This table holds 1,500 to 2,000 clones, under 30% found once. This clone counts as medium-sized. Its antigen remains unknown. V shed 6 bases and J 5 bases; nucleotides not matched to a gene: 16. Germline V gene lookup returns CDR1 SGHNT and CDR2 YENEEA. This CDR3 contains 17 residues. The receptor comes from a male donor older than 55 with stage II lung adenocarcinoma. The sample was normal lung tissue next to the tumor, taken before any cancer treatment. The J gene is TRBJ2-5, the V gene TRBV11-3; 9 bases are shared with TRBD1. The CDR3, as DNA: TGTGCCAGCAGTTCGGACAGGGGAAGCTGGGCTGGGGAGACCCAGTACTTC. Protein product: CASSSDRGSWAGETQYF.